The 14 T cell receptor beta chains reported below all come from one sample, sequenced in a study of molecular identifiers for immune sequencing clone quantification. TCRdb processed the PCR reads anew with MiXCR; each CDR3 protein has one entry. The repertoire holds about 320,000 distinct CDR3 sequences, with about 21% as singletons. Sample: naive CD8+ T cells from blood, with Jurkat cell RNA spiked in. Subset specified: FACS-sorted CD8+CD4-CCR7+CD45RA+ naive T cells. The receptors were sampled from a human donor in good health. Some libraries in this study had Jurkat cell RNA spiked in.

A few counts support this clonotype. J is TRBJ2-1 and V is TRBV13; 9 bases align to TRBD1. Germline CDR1 and CDR2: PRHDT and FYEKMQ (reference sequence). V lost 6 bases and J lost 8; bases outside the gene matches: 2. The CDR3 consists of 12 residues. CDR3 sequence: CASRWTGDEQFF. The CDR3 nucleotides read TGTGCCAGCAGGTGGACAGGGGATGAGCAGTTCTTC.

Worth noting for this clonotype: This may come from a read error, since a much larger clone is one base off. The chain uses TRBV2 and TRBJ2-7; TRBD1 is a possible D gene (6 bases). The CDR3 is 14 amino acids. Germline values: CDR1 SNHLY, CDR2 FYNNEI. CDR3 bases: TGTGCCTGCAGACCACAGGGCTCGTCGGGCGAGCAGTACTTC. Amino acids: CACRPQGSSGEQYF.

This clonotype was counted only a few times. The V call is TRBV6-2 or TRBV6-3, the J call TRBJ1-4, with TRBD1 matching 9 bases. CDR1 and CDR2 (germline): MNHEY, SVGEGT. This CDR3 has 16 amino acids. After removal of 6 bases from V and 8 bases from J, the junction contained 13 bases not matched to a gene. The CDR3 here is CASSETFRDRDEKLFF. In nucleotides, the CDR3 is TGTGCCAGCAGCGAAACATTCCGGGACAGGGACGAAAAACTGTTTTTT.

The sample holds a few counts of this clonotype. The chain is built from TRBV27 and TRBJ2-7, with D perhaps matching TRBD1 (6 bases). V lost 5 bases to trimming and J lost 2 bases, with 13 bases between them. The CDR3 loop spans 14 amino acids. Germline loops: CDR1 MNHEY, CDR2 SMNVEV (reference sequence). DNA of the CDR3: TGTGCCAGCAGTCCCGGGACAACAGCCTACGAGCAGTACTTC. It specifies CASSPGTTAYEQYF.

The table lists this clonotype with many counts. This chain links TRBV20-1 with TRBJ2-7, with 9 bases fitting TRBD2. The CDR3 contains 14 residues. CDR1 DFQATT and CDR2 SNEGSKA come from the germline V gene (reference sequence). Trimming cost V 2 bases and J 3 bases; bases outside gene matches: 5. CDR3 bases: TGCAGTGCTAGATCTAGCGGGGCTAACTACGAGCAGTACTTC. It translates to CSARSSGANYEQYF.

This clonotype appeared a few times. The chain employs TRBV2 and TRBJ2-2; tentatively, D is TRBD1 or TRBD2 (5 bases each). Trimming pared 0 bases from V and 4 bases from J, leaving 12 bases between. This CDR3 comprises 16 residues. CDR1 is SNHLY, CDR2 FYNNEI, per germline. The CDR3 sequence is CASSEAGRAGTGELFF. As DNA, the CDR3 is TGTGCCAGCAGTGAAGCGGGCAGGGCGGGCACCGGGGAGCTGTTTTTT.

With regard to this clonotype: A much more abundant neighbour one base away suggests this may be a read error. The rearrangement uses TRBV24-1 and TRBJ1-3; D is uncertain. Germline CDR1 and CDR2: KGHDR and SFDVKD. The CDR3 loop spans 12 amino acids. The CDR3 DNA reads as TGTGCCACCGGTGATTTGGAAAACACCATATATTTT. Protein product: CATGDLENTIYF.

Many counts were recorded for this clonotype. V is TRBV6-2 or TRBV6-3 and J is TRBJ2-1; the match to TRBD2 covers 14 bases. CDR3 length: 15 residues. V trimming: 5 bases; J trimming: 7 bases; junction bases outside the gene matches: 4. Per the germline V gene, CDR1 is MNHEY and CDR2 is SVGEGT. CDR3 residues: CASSLGLAGGNEQFF. In nucleotides, the CDR3 is TGTGCCAGCAGTCTCGGACTAGCGGGGGGTAATGAGCAGTTCTTC.

This clonotype was observed many times. V gene TRBV29-1 combines with J gene TRBJ2-2; D gene unclear. Trimming pared 6 bases from V and 1 base from J, leaving 9 bases between. CDR1 and CDR2 (germline): SQVTM, ANQGSEA. This CDR3 spans 13 amino acids. For the CDR3, the DNA is TGCAGCGTCCAAGCAGTGAACACCGGGGAGCTGTTTTTT. Translation gives CSVQAVNTGELFF.

This clonotype was seen a few times. This may come from a read error, since a much larger clone is one base off. This sequence joins TRBV23-1 and TRBJ2-4; D tentatively fits TRBD1 or TRBD2 (6 bases each). TRBV23-1 carries the ORF label, with uncertain function. The CDR3 covers 17 residues. The CDR3: CVSSQAGHQLAKNIQYF. CDR3 nucleotide sequence: TGCGTCAGCAGTCAGGCGGGACACCAACTAGCCAAAAACATTCAGTACTTC.

This clonotype was recorded many times. The V and J genes are TRBV20-1 and TRBJ2-1, with D maybe TRBD1 (6 bases). The CDR3 totals 16 residues. Germline V gives CDR1 DFQATT, CDR2 SNEGSKA (reference sequence). Deletions cut 0 bases from V and 4 bases from J, with 16 bases between. CDR3 region: CSARDRSGVPYNEQFF. The DNA for the CDR3 is TGCAGTGCTAGAGATCGGTCAGGGGTACCTTACAATGAGCAGTTCTTC.

This clonotype was counted ten times or more. The chain has TRBV29-1 and TRBJ1-3; D remains ambiguous. Trimming took 3 bases from V and 0 from J, leaving 15 bases between them. Germline V gives CDR1 SQVTM, CDR2 ANQGSEA. The CDR3 runs to 16 residues. The CDR3 spells CSVDNGQDLSGNTIYF. The CDR3 DNA is TGCAGCGTTGATAATGGTCAAGATCTCTCTGGAAACACCATATATTTT. Using reference TRBV29-1 and TRBJ1-3 for the parts outside the CDR3, the full variable domain is SAVISQKPSRDICQRGTSLTIQCQVDSQVTMMFWYRQQPGQSLTLIATANQGSEATYESGFVIDKFPISRPNLTFSTLTVSNMSPEDSSIYLCSVDNGQDLSGNTIYFGEGSWLTVV.

This clonotype came up many times. This chain joins TRBV7-9 and TRBJ2-3; no reliable D call. CDR3 size: 16 residues. The ends were cut back, 3 bases at V and 4 bases at J, with 17 bases in the middle. CDR1 is SEHNR and CDR2 is FQNEAQ in the germline V gene (reference sequence). Written as DNA, the CDR3 is TGTGCCAGCAGCTTGCCGGACCAAGGGTTCCCAGATACGCAGTATTTT. This gives the protein CASSLPDQGFPDTQYF.

This clonotype was detected ten times or more. The V gene is TRBV6-5, the J gene TRBJ2-1; D call uncertain. The CDR3 extends over 14 amino acids. The V gene's germline CDR1 is MNHEY and CDR2 SVGAGI. Trimming removed 4 bases from V and 7 bases from J, with 14 bases in between. The CDR3 DNA reads TGTGCCAGCAGTTCCCTGGAACTAAAAAATGAGCAGTTCTTC. This encodes CASSSLELKNEQFF.